The rows below give T cell receptor beta chains drawn from one sample of a study of beta chain features in type 1 diabetes. Clones were read by immunoSEQ multiplex PCR, and TCRdb kept only the in-frame ones, dropping some. Among around 300,000 clones listed, over 12% were seen once. The sample was naive CD4+ T cells from blood. All receptors come from a man younger than 35 with type 1 diabetes. CDR3s include the opening cysteine and the closing phenylalanine or tryptophan. A D gene is named only where the DNA matches it firmly. Where a row states a size, it is once, few, many or the class of an expanded clone; other rows omit it.

j_gene	abundance	v_gene	d_gene	CDR3aa	CDR3nt
TRBJ1-2	-	TRBV18	TRBD1	CASSQGTGTANYGYTF	TGTGCCAGCTCACAAGGGACAGGTACAGCTAACTATGGCTACACCTTC
TRBJ2-7	few	TRBV4-3	-	CASSQDYQEANEQYF	TGCGCCAGCAGCCAAGATTATCAGGAAGCTAACGAGCAGTACTTC
TRBJ2-7	-	TRBV28	TRBD1	CASSLSGTGLYEQYF	TGTGCCAGCAGTTTATCCGGGACAGGGCTATACGAGCAGTACTTC
TRBJ1-1	-	TRBV2	-	CASSRDTEAFF	TGTGCCAGCAGCAGGGACACTGAAGCTTTCTTT
TRBJ2-5	-	TRBV10-3	-	CAISESIQEETQYF	TGTGCCATCAGTGAGTCGATACAGGAAGAGACCCAGTACTTC
TRBJ1-2	few	TRBV18	TRBD1	CASSPAQGNYGYTF	TGTGCCAGCTCACCAGCACAGGGGAACTATGGCTACACCTTC
TRBJ2-7	few	TRBV11-2	-	CASSLAGSEDYEQYF	TGTGCCAGCAGCTTAGCGGGGTCAGAGGACTACGAGCAGTACTTC
TRBJ1-2	-	TRBV29-1	TRBD1	CSVGKRDRDPGYTF	TGCAGCGTTGGGAAGCGGGACAGGGACCCTGGCTACACCTTC
TRBJ2-5	-	TRBV6-5	TRBD2	CASSYELAALETQYF	TGTGCCAGCAGTTATGAACTAGCGGCACTTGAGACCCAGTACTTC
TRBJ2-3	-	TRBV4-3	TRBD2	CASSRSTSGGTDTQYF	TGCGCCAGCAGCCGGTCGACTAGCGGGGGCACAGATACGCAGTATTTT
TRBJ2-2	-	TRBV19	-	CASKQGYTGELFF	TGTGCCAGTAAGCAGGGGTACACCGGGGAGCTGTTTTTT
TRBJ2-7	-	TRBV7-9	-	CASSLRGSDFYEQYF	TGTGCCAGCAGCTTGAGGGGGTCAGACTTCTACGAGCAGTACTTC
TRBJ1-5	-	TRBV30	-	CAWSQNGQPQHF	TGTGCCTGGAGCCAGAATGGCCAGCCCCAGCATTTT
TRBJ2-1	few	TRBV9	-	CASSVAIHREQFF	TGTGCCAGCAGCGTGGCCATCCACAGGGAGCAGTTCTTC
TRBJ1-5	few	TRBV2	TRBD1	CASSGDRVGNQPQHF	TGTGCCAGCAGTGGTGACAGGGTAGGCAATCAGCCCCAGCATTTT
TRBJ1-2	-	TRBV7-2	-	CASSTPSLGQSYGYTF	TGTGCCAGCAGCACCCCAAGCCTCGGACAGTCCTATGGCTACACCTTC
TRBJ2-1	few	TRBV23-1	-	CASSQPQPPTGQGLDGEQFF	TGCGCCAGCAGTCAACCCCAGCCGCCCACAGGGCAAGGACTCGATGGTGAGCAGTTCTTC
TRBJ2-1	few	TRBV4-1	TRBD2	CASSQGQTSGSRGRQFF	TGCGCCAGCAGCCAGGGTCAGACTAGCGGGAGTCGGGGGAGGCAGTTCTTC
TRBJ2-1	few	TRBV25-1	-	CATYILLVFNEQFF	TGTGCCACCTACATCCTGCTAGTTTTCAATGAGCAGTTCTTC
TRBJ2-1	few	TRBV6-4	TRBD2	CASSETSGGAGEQFF	TGTGCCAGCTCAGAAACTAGCGGGGGGGCTGGTGAGCAGTTCTTC
TRBJ1-1	few	TRBV9	TRBD1	CASSVDRGEAFF	TGTGCCAGCAGCGTCGACAGGGGTGAAGCTTTCTTT
TRBJ2-7	few	TRBV7-2	-	CASSFDGVSYEQYF	TGTGCCAGCAGCTTTGACGGGGTGTCGTACGAGCAGTACTTC
TRBJ2-3	few	TRBV9	TRBD1	CASSVQTGRHSTDTQYF	TGTGCCAGCAGCGTCCAGACAGGGCGCCATAGCACAGATACGCAGTATTTT
TRBJ2-3	-	TRBV5-1	-	CASNGRGDGTDTQYF	TGCGCCAGCAACGGCCGTGGAGATGGCACAGATACGCAGTATTTT
TRBJ1-2	few	TRBV5-1	-	CASSLGQGAGYTF	TGCGCCAGCAGCTTGGGGCAGGGCGCTGGCTACACCTTC